Below are 20 T cell receptor beta chains sequenced from a single sample in a study of radiotherapy plus CTLA-4 blockade in lung cancer. Clones were sequenced by immunoSEQ multiplex PCR, and TCRdb holds only the in-frame ones, with some missing. The sample includes about 98,000 clones, around four fifths of them seen just once. Here the sequenced sample was peripheral blood, taken from a patient treated with radiotherapy plus ipilimumab. These receptor sequences come from a human donor with non-small cell lung cancer who had a partial response to radiotherapy plus ipilimumab.

The CDR3 nucleotides read TGCGCCAGCAGCCAGGGACGGACTATTAACTATGGCTACACCTTC. Its translation: CASSQGRTINYGYTF. The rearrangement joins TRBV4-1 to TRBJ1-2; possibly TRBD1 for D (5 bases). V lost 3 bases and J lost 1, with 12 bases in between. Germline V CDR1 and CDR2: MGHRA, YSYEKL. The CDR3 length is 15 residues.

The gene calls are TRBV7-3 and TRBJ2-7; tentatively, D is TRBD1 (6 bases). The length of the CDR3 is 14 residues. Germline CDR1 is SGHTA and CDR2 is FQGTGA. Trimming left V 5 bases short and J 6 bases short, with 17 bases between. The CDR3 sequence: CASSQGPSPGEQYF. The CDR3 DNA is TGTGCCAGCAGCCAGGGGCCGTCTCCTGGCGAGCAGTACTTC.

This sequence joins TRBV28 and TRBJ1-5; TRBD1 matches 7 bases. Germline values: CDR1 MDHEN, CDR2 SYDVKM. With V trimmed by 5 bases and J by 7 bases, 11 bases remained unmatched. The CDR3 runs to 15 residues. CDR3 sequence: CASSQLIGGHQPQHF. Written as DNA, the CDR3 is TGTGCCAGCAGTCAATTAATAGGGGGCCACCAGCCCCAGCATTTT.

The genes are TRBV7-8 and TRBJ2-7; 9 nucleotides align to TRBD1. This CDR3 has 15 residues. The V gene's germline CDR1 is SGHVS and CDR2 FQNEAQ. V lost 5 bases, J lost 2 bases, and 7 bases stayed unmatched. DNA for the CDR3: TGTGCCAGCAGCCGGGGAGGGACAGGGACCTACGAGCAGTACTTC. Amino acids: CASSRGGTGTYEQYF. The full variable domain, in which reference TRBV7-8 and TRBJ2-7 provide the parts outside the CDR3, is GAGVSQSPRYKVAKRGQDVALRCDPISGHVSLFWYQQALGQGPEFLTYFQNEAQLDKSGLPSDRFFAERPEGSVSTLKIQRTQQEDSAVYLCASSRGGTGTYEQYFGPGTRLTVT.

This clone was observed once. V is TRBV6-5 and J is TRBJ1-4; D possibly corresponds to TRBD1 (5 bases). The CDR3 totals 15 residues. Germline values: CDR1 MNHEY, CDR2 SVGAGI. Deletions cut 6 bases from V and 5 bases from J, with 16 bases between. CDR3 bases: TGTGCCAGCAGACCGCCAGGGATCAACAATGAAAAACTGTTTTTT. It is translated as CASRPPGINNEKLFF.

This chain joins TRBV9 and TRBJ2-7; 14 bases fit TRBD2. The CDR3 runs to 19 residues. Germline-derived CDR1 and CDR2 are SGDLS and YYNGEE. With V trimmed by 0 bases and J by 0 bases, 8 bases remained unmatched. The CDR3 sequence is CASSVGTGLAGAYSYEQYF. The DNA of the CDR3 is TGTGCCAGCAGCGTAGGAACGGGACTAGCGGGAGCGTACTCCTACGAGCAGTACTTC.

The rearrangement uses TRBV7-6 and TRBJ1-5; maybe TRBD1 (6 bases). This CDR3 is 13 amino acids long. Per the germline V gene, CDR1 is SGHVS and CDR2 is FNYEAQ. V lost 8 bases and J lost 5, with 13 bases in between. CDR3 DNA: TGTGCCAGCGCAAGGAACAGGGATCAGCCCCAGCATTTT. Its protein product is CASARNRDQPQHF.

This clone was counted a single time. The chain couples TRBV7-9 to TRBJ2-2; 8 bases match TRBD2. CDR1 and CDR2 (germline): SEHNR, FQNEAQ (reference sequence). Losses at the gene ends were 2 bases for V and 6 bases for J; bases not matched to a gene: 8. The CDR3 has 16 amino acids. CDR3 bases: TGTGCCAGCAGCTTATTCGGCAAGACTAGCGCCGGGGAGCTGTTTTTT. Translated, it gives CASSLFGKTSAGELFF.

This chain joins TRBV20-1 and TRBJ2-7, with unresolved D. The germline V gene encodes CDR1 DFQATT and CDR2 SNEGSKA (reference sequence). CDR3 length equals 11 residues. V was pared by 5 bases and J by 3 bases, with 8 bases between. The DNA of the CDR3 is TGCAGTGCTCCTCGAGACTACGAGCAGTACTTC. Translated: CSAPRDYEQYF.

The chain links TRBV30 to TRBJ2-5; no clear D. Looked up from germline, CDR1 is GTSNPN and CDR2 is SVGIG (reference sequence). The CDR3 sequence is 15 residues long. Deletions cut 2 bases from V and 7 bases from J, with 20 bases between. The chain's CDR3 is CAWSPPHSRVVTQYF. The CDR3 DNA reads TGTGCCTGGAGTCCTCCTCATTCCCGAGTTGTGACCCAGTACTTC.

DNA of the CDR3: TGTGCCAGTAGTATGGGACAATATAGCAATCAGCCCCAGCATTTT. This gives the protein CASSMGQYSNQPQHF. J is TRBJ1-5 and V is TRBV19, with D possibly being TRBD1 (6 bases). The CDR3 has 15 residues. Trimming took off 3 bases at V and 0 bases at J, with 9 bases between the two ends. Germline lookup yields CDR1 LNHDA and CDR2 SQIVND (reference sequence). The whole variable domain, remainder taken from reference TRBV19 and TRBJ1-5, is DGGITQSPKYLFRKEGQNVTLSCEQNLNHDAMYWYRQDPGQGLRLIYYSQIVNDFQKGDIAEGYSVSREKKESFPLTVTSAQKNPTAFYLCASSMGQYSNQPQHFGDGTRLSIL.

V usage is TRBV5-1 and J usage is TRBJ2-7; possible D gene TRBD2, 5 bases. The germline CDR1 and CDR2 sequences are SGHRS and YFSETQ. The CDR3 is 15 amino acids. V gave up 1 base and J gave up 0 bases, with 11 bases separating them. The CDR3 sequence: CASSLLSGTSYEQYF. Here the CDR3 DNA reads TGCGCCAGCAGCTTGCTAAGCGGTACCTCCTACGAGCAGTACTTC.

The chain employs TRBV7-3 and TRBJ2-1; 7 bases are a match to TRBD2. J gave up 8 bases and V 7 bases, and 8 bases lay outside the gene matches. The CDR3 is 13 amino acids. Germline CDR1 reads SGHTA; CDR2 reads FQGTGA. Here the CDR3 reads CASTQERGDEQFF. The CDR3 bases are TGTGCCAGCACCCAAGAGCGGGGCGATGAGCAGTTCTTC.

The chain carries TRBV11-2 and TRBJ2-7; a weak D match, TRBD1 (6 bases). The CDR3 runs 16 residues. V was trimmed by 3 bases and J by 0 bases, leaving 15 bases between them. The germline V gene has CDR1 SGHAT and CDR2 FQNNGV. CDR3 in DNA: TGTGCCAGCAGCTTGGGACCGGACAGAGTCTCCTACGAGCAGTACTTC. This sequence encodes CASSLGPDRVSYEQYF.

The chain carries TRBV30 and TRBJ1-1, with 12 bases lining up with TRBD1. CDR1 GTSNPN and CDR2 SVGIG come from the germline V gene (reference sequence). Germline trimming cut 3 bases from V and 0 bases from J; bases unmatched to any gene: 14. This CDR3 region has 19 residues. The CDR3 reads CAWRALRGTGGFLNTEAFF. CDR3 bases: TGTGCCTGGAGAGCCCTCCGAGGGACAGGGGGCTTTCTGAACACTGAAGCTTTCTTT.

The V and J genes are TRBV7-3 and TRBJ2-1, with 13 bases lining up with TRBD2. CDR1 and CDR2 from the germline V gene are SGHTA and FQGTGA. CDR3 size: 16 residues. V lost 3 bases to trimming and J lost 8 bases; unmatched junction nucleotides: 7. The CDR3 nucleotides are TGTGCCAGCAGCTTCCCCGGACTAGCGGGAGAAGATGAGCAGTTCTTC. Translating gives CASSFPGLAGEDEQFF.

In DNA form, the CDR3 reads TGTGCCAGCAGCTTAGCGGTTAGGGGAGGGGCAGAGACCCAGTACTTC. This gives the protein CASSLAVRGGAETQYF. V is TRBV11-2 and J is TRBJ2-5, with 7 bases fitting TRBD2. CDR1 is SGHAT and CDR2 is FQNNGV in the germline V gene. V dropped 1 base and J dropped 4; count of bases not matched to a gene: 9. This CDR3 is built from 16 residues.

V and J are TRBV7-6 and TRBJ2-1, with 7 bases lining up with TRBD2. The CDR3 spans 16 residues. The germline gives CDR1 SGHVS, CDR2 FNYEAQ. V lost 5 bases, J lost 5 bases, and 12 bases stayed unmatched. This CDR3 is CASSPVIERGHNEQFF. Here the CDR3 DNA reads TGTGCCAGCAGCCCTGTGATAGAGCGGGGCCACAATGAGCAGTTCTTC.

The chain couples TRBV7-2 to TRBJ1-2; TRBD1 might be the D (5 bases). Germline loops: CDR1 SGHTA, CDR2 FQGNSA. The CDR3 consists of 13 residues. The V end lost 5 bases, the J end lost 4 bases, and 11 bases lay between the germline ends. Here the CDR3 DNA reads TGTGCCAGCAGCCCGACAGAGCTCTATGGCTACACCTTC. It codes for CASSPTELYGYTF.

V is TRBV27 and J is TRBJ1-2, with D possibly matching TRBD1 (6 bases). Germline V gene lookup returns CDR1 MNHEY and CDR2 SMNVEV (reference sequence). CDR3 length: 13 residues. Trimming removed 2 bases from V and 8 bases from J, with 12 bases in between. CDR3 in amino acids: CASSLNREGGYTF. In DNA, the CDR3 is TGTGCCAGCAGTTTAAACAGGGAAGGAGGCTACACCTTC.